These 27 T cell receptor beta chains came from one sample sequenced in a study of OX40 agonist ivuxolimab in advanced cancers. Here immunoSEQ multiplex PCR was the method, and the copy in TCRdb shows in-frame clones only, minus some. Found here are over 85,000 clones, roughly four fifths of them singletons; the top ten hold about 1.6%. The sample here was CD4+ or CD8+ T cells sorted from blood, taken in a trial of the OX40 agonist ivuxolimab. The source is an adult with an advanced solid tumor such as melanoma, head and neck, liver or kidney cancer.

The chain has TRBV30 and TRBJ1-2; D unclear. The CDR3 runs to 16 residues. In germline, CDR1 is GTSNPN, CDR2 SVGIG (reference sequence). V was trimmed by 0 bases and J by 0 bases, leaving 14 bases between them. DNA for the CDR3: TGTGCCTGGAGTGTAGGGCGGCGGAGGGCTAACTATGGCTACACCTTC. Translation gives CAWSVGRRRANYGYTF.

V is TRBV2 and J is TRBJ2-3; the D gene is possibly TRBD2 (5 bases). The germline gives CDR1 SNHLY, CDR2 FYNNEI. V was cut by 4 bases and J by 5 bases, with 10 bases left in between. CDR3 length: 13 amino acids. CDR3 in amino acids: CASSVTEVDTQYF. The CDR3 DNA is TGTGCCAGCAGTGTAACGGAGGTAGATACGCAGTATTTT.

This clone was picked up one time. A read error may account for a junction end that differs from germline. This rearrangement joins TRBV5-1 to TRBJ2-5, with 7 bases lining up with TRBD1. The CDR3 is 13 amino acids. Germline-derived CDR1 and CDR2 are SGHRS and YFSETQ. CDR3 residues: CASSLELDRAADF. As DNA, the CDR3 is TGCGCCAGCAGCTTGGAGCTAGACAGGGCTGCCGACTTC.

The rearrangement uses TRBV7-3 and TRBJ2-3; D perhaps matches TRBD2 (6 bases). The germline V and J ends were trimmed by 5 bases and 2 bases, with 11 bases remaining between them. This CDR3 contains 14 residues. Germline V CDR1 and CDR2: SGHTA, FQGTGA. The CDR3 region is CASSLGDSTDTQYF. In DNA, the CDR3 is TGTGCCAGCAGCCTTGGGGACTCCACAGATACGCAGTATTTT. The full variable domain, with the rest looked up from reference TRBV7-3 and TRBJ2-3, is GAGVSQTPSNKVTEKGKYVELRCDPISGHTALYWYRQSLGQGPEFLIYFQGTGAADDSGLPNDRFFAVRPEGSVSTLKIQRTERGDSAVYLCASSLGDSTDTQYFGPGTRLTVL.

The chain uses TRBV7-9 and TRBJ2-3; D may be TRBD2 (6 bases). This CDR3 is built from 14 residues. Between the trimmed V and J ends, which lost 2 bases and 4 bases, there was a span of 10 bases. Germline V gives CDR1 SEHNR, CDR2 FQNEAQ (reference sequence). The CDR3 is CASSLSRRADTQYF. In DNA, the CDR3 is TGTGCCAGCAGCTTATCCAGGAGGGCAGATACGCAGTATTTT.

The V gene is TRBV6-5, the J gene TRBJ1-2; D is possibly TRBD1 (5 bases). The ends were cut back, 5 bases at V and 5 bases at J, with 9 bases in the middle. CDR3 size: 12 residues. The germline gives CDR1 MNHEY, CDR2 SVGAGI. CDR3 loop: CASSGTLYGYTF. The DNA for the CDR3 is TGTGCCAGCAGTGGGACCTTATATGGCTACACCTTC.

This chain connects TRBV19 to TRBJ2-5; 7 nucleotides line up with TRBD2. The CDR3 has 18 residues. The germline gives CDR1 LNHDA, CDR2 SQIVND (reference sequence). V gave up 3 bases and J gave up 1 base; unmatched junction bases: 14. The CDR3 loop is CASSIKALASGSQETQYF. The CDR3 DNA follows: TGTGCCAGTAGTATTAAGGCGTTGGCTAGCGGATCCCAAGAGACCCAGTACTTC.

This clone was recorded once. V and J are TRBV28 and TRBJ2-6; 11 nucleotides align to TRBD1. The length of the CDR3 is 22 residues. Germline trimming cut 5 bases from V and 2 bases from J; bases unmatched to any gene: 20. Germline V gene data show CDR1 as MDHEN and CDR2 as SYDVKM. The CDR3, as DNA: TGTGCCAGCAGTCTAATGTACGCCTCTCCGGGACAGGGGGGAGCTGGGGCCAACGTCCTGACTTTC. Encoded protein: CASSLMYASPGQGGAGANVLTF.

The V gene is TRBV29-1, the J gene TRBJ2-1; 11 bases map to TRBD2. The CDR3 runs to 13 residues. V trimming: 8 bases; J trimming: 10 bases; junction bases outside the gene matches: 10. CDR1 and CDR2 from the germline V gene are SQVTM and ANQGSEA. The CDR3 bases are TGCAGCCTCCGTAGCGGGGGGGCCCGGGAGCAGTTCTTC. Protein product: CSLRSGGAREQFF.

The chain uses TRBV5-1 and TRBJ1-2, with 8 bases that match TRBD1. CDR3 length: 15 amino acids. The V gene end was trimmed by 0 bases and the J gene end by 4 bases; junction bases not matched to a gene: 5. CDR1 and CDR2 (germline): SGHRS, YFSETQ. The CDR3 DNA is TGCGCCAGCAGCTTGGAGGGACAGGTTGTCTATGGCTACACCTTC. This gives the protein CASSLEGQVVYGYTF.

This chain connects TRBV15 to TRBJ2-3, with D possibly being TRBD1 (6 bases). Trimming took off 3 bases at V and 3 bases at J, with 10 bases between the two ends. CDR1 LNHNV and CDR2 YYDKDF come from the germline V gene (reference sequence). The CDR3 runs to 14 residues. CDR3: CATSRITGTDTQYF. For the CDR3, the DNA is TGTGCCACCAGCAGGATTACAGGGACAGATACGCAGTATTTT. The full variable domain, in which reference TRBV15 and TRBJ2-3 provide the parts outside the CDR3, is DAMVIQNPRYQVTQFGKPVTLSCSQTLNHNVMYWYQQKSSQAPKLLFHYYDKDFNNEADTPDNFQSRRPNTSFCFLDIRSPGLGDTAMYLCATSRITGTDTQYFGPGTRLTVL.

CDR3 in amino acids: CASSVVDTDTQYF. The CDR3, as DNA: TGTGCCAGCAGCGTAGTTGATACAGATACGCAGTATTTT. The J gene is TRBJ2-3, the V gene TRBV9; D remains ambiguous. The CDR3 length is 13 residues. CDR1 SGDLS and CDR2 YYNGEE come from the germline V gene. Trimming removed 0 bases at V and 3 bases at J, with 5 bases between.

This clone was seen once. This chain uses TRBV9 with TRBJ2-5, with D possibly matching TRBD2 (5 bases). There are 15 residues in the CDR3. Germline loops: CDR1 SGDLS, CDR2 YYNGEE. V dropped 2 bases and J dropped 0 bases, with 11 bases sitting between them. CDR3 region: CASSVRTGYQETQYF. The CDR3 region has the DNA TGTGCCAGCAGCGTTAGGACTGGGTACCAAGAGACCCAGTACTTC.

The chain is built from TRBV4-2 and TRBJ1-3, with D unresolved. The CDR3 is 16 residues long. The germline V gene encodes CDR1 LGHNA and CDR2 YNFKEQ. Trimming removed 5 bases at V and 0 bases at J, with 14 bases between. The CDR3 sequence is CASSDVGINSGNTIYF. CDR3 DNA sequence: TGTGCCAGCAGCGACGTGGGGATTAACTCTGGAAACACCATATATTTT.

About this clone itself: Its ends do not fully match the called genes, so a read error is possible. The chain has TRBV7-2 and TRBJ2-2; 7 nucleotides agree with TRBD1. This CDR3 spans 14 amino acids. Germline CDR1 reads SGHTA; CDR2 reads FQGNSA. CDR3 sequence: CASRLDRIAGELFF. The CDR3 bases are TGTGCCAGCCGCTTGGACAGGATAGCTGGGGAGCTGTTTTTT.

This CDR3 is CASSQRDREFTGELFF. CDR3 nucleotide sequence: TGCGCCAGCAGCCAGCGGGACAGGGAATTCACCGGGGAGCTGTTTTTT. The chain combines TRBV10-2 with TRBJ2-2, with 9 bases lining up with TRBD1. The trim removed 6 bases at V and 4 bases at J, leaving 9 bases unmatched. Germline V lookup: CDR1 WSHSY, CDR2 SAAADI. CDR3 length: 16 amino acids.

The chain employs TRBV11-2 and TRBJ2-5; 9 bases agree with TRBD1. This CDR3 comprises 16 residues. Germline V gene lookup returns CDR1 SGHAT and CDR2 FQNNGV. With V trimmed by 5 bases and J by 5 bases, 12 bases remained unmatched. The CDR3 loop reads CASSLTGTGILETQYF. CDR3 bases: TGTGCCAGCAGCCTTACCGGGACAGGGATTTTGGAGACCCAGTACTTC.

The genes are TRBV4-3 and TRBJ1-2; D is possibly TRBD1 (6 bases). CDR3 length: 16 amino acids. Trimming took off 0 bases at V and 4 bases at J, with 15 bases between the two ends. CDR1 is LGHNA, CDR2 YSLEER, per germline. This CDR3 is CASSQDRGGRGYGYTF. The CDR3 DNA follows: TGCGCCAGCAGCCAAGATCGAGGGGGGCGTGGCTATGGCTACACCTTC.

This chain joins TRBV7-6 and TRBJ2-2, with 9 bases that match TRBD1. This CDR3 comprises 17 residues. From germline, CDR1 is SGHVS and CDR2 FNYEAQ. Trimming removed 4 bases from V and 6 bases from J; junction bases left unmatched: 12. The CDR3 loop reads CASSSLAGTGFSGELFF. CDR3 nucleotides: TGTGCCAGCAGCTCGTTAGCCGGGACAGGGTTCTCCGGGGAGCTGTTTTTT.

The V call is TRBV27, the J call TRBJ2-6; TRBD2 might be the D (5 bases). The length of the CDR3 is 15 residues. V was trimmed by 4 bases and J by 0 bases, leaving 7 bases between them. From germline, CDR1 is MNHEY and CDR2 SMNVEV (reference sequence). This CDR3 is CASSWESSGANVLTF. DNA of the CDR3: TGTGCCAGCAGTTGGGAGAGCTCTGGGGCCAACGTCCTGACTTTC.

The chain employs TRBV28 and TRBJ2-6; TRBD2 aligns across 7 bases. V dropped 3 bases and J dropped 0; count of bases not matched to a gene: 2. The CDR3 length is 16 residues. Germline-derived CDR1 and CDR2 are MDHEN and SYDVKM. The chain's CDR3 is CASSFQRGSGANVLTF. The CDR3 DNA sequence: TGTGCCAGCAGTTTCCAGCGGGGCTCTGGGGCCAACGTCCTGACTTTC.

This clone was picked up a small number of times. The chain is built from TRBV25-1 and TRBJ1-6; 9 bases are shared with TRBD1. Germline CDR1 reads MGHDK; CDR2 reads SYGVNS. V was clipped by 6 bases and J by 7 bases; unmatched bases: 1. The CDR3 has 13 residues. This CDR3 is CASRTGGNSPLHF. CDR3 sequence (DNA): TGTGCCAGCAGGACAGGGGGGAATTCACCCCTCCACTTT. The whole variable domain, filled in from reference TRBV25-1 and TRBJ1-6, reads EADIYQTPRYLVIGTGKKITLECSQTMGHDKMYWYQQDPGMELHLIHYSYGVNSTEKGDLSSESTVSRIRTEHFPLTLESARPSHTSQYLCASRTGGNSPLHFGNGTRLTVT.

The chain couples TRBV7-2 to TRBJ2-2; D is unclear. This CDR3 is 12 amino acids long. Germline V gene lookup returns CDR1 SGHTA and CDR2 FQGNSA. Deletions cut 2 bases from V and 2 bases from J, with 0 bases between. The CDR3 region is CASSLNTGELFF. CDR3 DNA sequence: TGTGCCAGCAGCTTAAACACCGGGGAGCTGTTTTTT.

The chain is built from TRBV28 and TRBJ1-2; perhaps TRBD1 as D (6 bases). This CDR3 spans 14 amino acids. Germline V gene lookup returns CDR1 MDHEN and CDR2 SYDVKM. V was shortened by 6 bases and J by 2 bases, with 13 bases between the two germline ends. For the CDR3, the DNA is TGTGCCAGCAGGATACCCCAGGGGAACTATGGCTACACCTTC. Residues: CASRIPQGNYGYTF.

This chain uses TRBV25-1 with TRBJ2-1; 9 bases align to TRBD1. The J segment lost 12 bases and the V segment lost 1 base, leaving 1 base of the junction unmatched. The CDR3 covers 12 residues. Germline CDR1 and CDR2: MGHDK and SYGVNS. The CDR3 loop reads CASSEWTGVQFF. As DNA, the CDR3 is TGTGCCAGCAGTGAATGGACAGGGGTGCAGTTCTTC.

The chain joins TRBV10-3 to TRBJ2-1; D is unresolved. This CDR3 comprises 11 residues. V dropped 6 bases and J dropped 7 bases, with 7 bases sitting between them. The germline V gene encodes CDR1 ENHRY and CDR2 SYGVKD. CDR3 sequence: CAISPGNEQFF. The CDR3 DNA is TGTGCCATCAGCCCCGGGAATGAGCAGTTCTTC.

The table lists this clone with a few counts. The rearrangement joins TRBV7-3 to TRBJ2-7; D gene ambiguous. The CDR3 length is 13 residues. The germline V and J ends were trimmed by 4 bases and 5 bases, with 12 bases remaining between them. Looked up from germline, CDR1 is SGHTA and CDR2 is FQGTGA. CDR3 coding DNA: TGTGCCAGCAGCTCCCAGGCTTCCGACGAGCAGTACTTC. Translation: CASSSQASDEQYF.